This note documents a single T cell receptor beta chain sequence. This clone is medium-sized (0.01 to 0.1%) on the basis of its frequency; no count is available. No cognate antigen has been identified for it. Synovial fluid was collected as the synovial sample, alongside matched peripheral blood, from each patient with active arthritis. The donors for the TCR repertoire analysis were approximately 11 juvenile idiopathic arthritis patients with active disease who had not reached inactive disease, of whom 3 were polyarticular and 8 were oligoarticular. The median age of the TCR-sequenced patients was 9.5 to 15 years (range roughly 2.3-25), and their median disease duration was about 7 years (range 0.2-19.1). FOXP3 TSDR demethylation comparable to that of blood and healthy-donor Treg cells was observed in synovial Treg cells, supporting bona fide regulatory lineage commitment. The samples used for TCR repertoire analysis were collected at two centres in Italy.

These data originate in a study of synovial regulatory T cells in juvenile arthritis (dated by TCRdb to the mid-2010s). Background on the whole study: Among sequenced patients, three were therapy-naive, one received methotrexate plus infliximab, 5 to 7 received methotrexate, and one had no treatment information. Treg and Teff subsets from more than ten JIA patients with active disease were included in the TCR repertoire comparisons. Effector T cell subsets were also sequenced in this cohort for comparisons, but the Treg dataset alone covers only blood and synovial fluid Treg cells. TCRbeta CDR3 repertoires of blood iaTreg cells, other blood Treg cells and synovial fluid Treg cells from matched patient samples were compared in the study. Beyond this particular receptor, the publication reports: iaTreg TCR repertoires were largely private across patients and partially overlapped with synovial Teff and blood CPL repertoires. Synovial Treg cells shared more CDR3 sequences with iaTreg cells than with other blood Treg cells; Chao-Jaccard similarity confirmed closer relation.

Library preparation employed the immunoSEQ multiplex PCR assay. TCRbeta CDR3 sequencing was performed by Adaptive Biotechnologies. The authors' analysis ran thus. Repertoire similarity used the Chao-modified Jaccard index and median clonotype overlap from 200 random subsamples at equal sample size. Similarity analyses were performed using either productive nucleotide sequences or in silico-translated amino acid sequences. Repertoires were compared using hierarchical clustering with single linkage and t-SNE, both based on Chao-modified Jaccard distances. After normalising for sample size, the researchers measured repertoire diversity with the Renyi index across a range of alpha values. Not all clones reach the TCRdb copy of this immuneACCESS table, which keeps in-frame sequences only. Checked studies attribute under half of the gap to unresolved V genes and leave the rest unexplained. D and trimming were read from the DNA, whereas the V and J calls and clone size are those reported in that table. The sample table includes roughly 2,800 clones. Roughly 12% of the sample belongs to the ten largest clones.

The germline V gene (reference sequence) provides CDR1 LNHDA and CDR2 SQIVND. Measured from the cysteine to the phenylalanine, the CDR3 is 11 residues long. Nucleotide data are not available. The V and J genes are TRBV19 and TRBJ2-7; TCRdb gives TRBD1 as the D gene, but with no DNA this cannot be confirmed. The TCR was taken from a donor younger than 35 with juvenile idiopathic arthritis. The sequenced sample was Treg cells from the synovium. CDR3 protein: CATAGRYEQYF.